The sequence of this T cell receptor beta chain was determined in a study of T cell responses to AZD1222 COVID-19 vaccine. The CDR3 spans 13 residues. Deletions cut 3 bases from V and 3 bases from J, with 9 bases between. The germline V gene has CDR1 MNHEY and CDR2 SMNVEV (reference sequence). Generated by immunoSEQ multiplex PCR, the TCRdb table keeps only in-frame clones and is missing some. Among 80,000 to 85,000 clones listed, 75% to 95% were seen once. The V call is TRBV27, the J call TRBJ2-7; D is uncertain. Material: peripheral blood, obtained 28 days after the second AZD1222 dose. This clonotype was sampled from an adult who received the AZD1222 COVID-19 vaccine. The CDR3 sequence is CASSLGRDYEQYF. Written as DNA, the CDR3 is TGTGCCAGCAGTTTGGGCAGAGACTACGAGCAGTACTTC.